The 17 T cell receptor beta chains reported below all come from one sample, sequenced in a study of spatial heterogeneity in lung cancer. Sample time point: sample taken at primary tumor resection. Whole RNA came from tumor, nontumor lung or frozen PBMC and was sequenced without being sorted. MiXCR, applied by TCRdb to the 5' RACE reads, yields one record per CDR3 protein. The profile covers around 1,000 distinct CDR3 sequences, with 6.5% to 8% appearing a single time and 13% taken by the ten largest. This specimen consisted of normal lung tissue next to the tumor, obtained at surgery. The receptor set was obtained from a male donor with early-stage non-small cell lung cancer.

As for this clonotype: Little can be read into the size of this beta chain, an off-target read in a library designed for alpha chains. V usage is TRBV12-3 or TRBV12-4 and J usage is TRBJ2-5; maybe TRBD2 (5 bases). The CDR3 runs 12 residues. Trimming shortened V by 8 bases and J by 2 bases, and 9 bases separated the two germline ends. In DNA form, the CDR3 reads TGTGCCAGCGGGAGAAGGCAAGAGACCCAGTACTTC. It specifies CASGRRQETQYF.

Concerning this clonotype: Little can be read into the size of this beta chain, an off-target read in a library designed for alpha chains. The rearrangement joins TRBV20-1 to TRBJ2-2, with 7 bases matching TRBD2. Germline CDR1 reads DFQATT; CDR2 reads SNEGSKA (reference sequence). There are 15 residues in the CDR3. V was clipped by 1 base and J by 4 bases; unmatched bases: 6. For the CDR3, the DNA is TGCAGTGCTAGAGCTGCCTCGGGAGGCACCGGGGAGCTGTTTTTT. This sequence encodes CSARAASGGTGELFF.

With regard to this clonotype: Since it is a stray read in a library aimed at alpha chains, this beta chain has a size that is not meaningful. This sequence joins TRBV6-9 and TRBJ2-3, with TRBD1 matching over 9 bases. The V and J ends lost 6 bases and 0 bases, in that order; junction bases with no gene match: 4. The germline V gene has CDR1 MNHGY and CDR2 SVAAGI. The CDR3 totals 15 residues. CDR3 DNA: TGTGCCAGCAGGGAACAGGGGGCGAGCACAGATACGCAGTATTTT. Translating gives CASREQGASTDTQYF.

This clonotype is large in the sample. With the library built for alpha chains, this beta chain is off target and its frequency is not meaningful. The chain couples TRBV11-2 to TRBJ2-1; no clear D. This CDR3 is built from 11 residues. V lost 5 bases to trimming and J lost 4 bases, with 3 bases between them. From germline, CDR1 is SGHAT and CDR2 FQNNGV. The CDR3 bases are TGTGCCAGCAGCCCGTACAATGAGCAGTTCTTC. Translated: CASSPYNEQFF.

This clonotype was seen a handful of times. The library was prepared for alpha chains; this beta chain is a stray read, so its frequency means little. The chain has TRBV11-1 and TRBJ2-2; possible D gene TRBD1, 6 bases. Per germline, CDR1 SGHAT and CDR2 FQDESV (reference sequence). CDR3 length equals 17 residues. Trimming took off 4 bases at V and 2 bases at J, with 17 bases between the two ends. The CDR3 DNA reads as TGTGCCAGCAGCTGGGACACCCCTTCGGCAAACACCGGGGAGCTGTTTTTT. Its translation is CASSWDTPSANTGELFF.

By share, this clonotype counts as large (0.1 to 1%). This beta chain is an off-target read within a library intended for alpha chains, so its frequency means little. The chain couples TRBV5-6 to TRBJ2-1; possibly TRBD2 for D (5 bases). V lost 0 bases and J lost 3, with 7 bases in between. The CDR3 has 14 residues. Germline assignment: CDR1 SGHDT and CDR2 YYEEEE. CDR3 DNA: TGTGCCAGCAGCTTGGCTAGCCTCTACAATGAGCAGTTCTTC. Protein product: CASSLASLYNEQFF.

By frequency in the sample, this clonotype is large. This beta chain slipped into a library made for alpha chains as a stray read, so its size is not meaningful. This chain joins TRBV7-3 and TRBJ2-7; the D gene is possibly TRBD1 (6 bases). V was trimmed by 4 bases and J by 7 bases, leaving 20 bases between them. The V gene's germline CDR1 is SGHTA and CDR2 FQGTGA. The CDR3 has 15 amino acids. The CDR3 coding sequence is TGTGCCAGCAGCTCAGGACAGCTAGGCACCTTTGAGCAGTACTTC. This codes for CASSSGQLGTFEQYF.

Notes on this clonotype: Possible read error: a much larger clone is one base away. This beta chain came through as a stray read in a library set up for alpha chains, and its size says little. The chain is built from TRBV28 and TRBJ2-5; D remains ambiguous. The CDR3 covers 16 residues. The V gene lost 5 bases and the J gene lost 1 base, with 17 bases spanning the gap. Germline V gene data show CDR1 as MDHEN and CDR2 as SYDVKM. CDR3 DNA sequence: TGTGCCAGCAGTCGCGAACCGATAGGCGTCCAAGAGACCCAGTACTTC. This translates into CASSREPIGVQETQYF.

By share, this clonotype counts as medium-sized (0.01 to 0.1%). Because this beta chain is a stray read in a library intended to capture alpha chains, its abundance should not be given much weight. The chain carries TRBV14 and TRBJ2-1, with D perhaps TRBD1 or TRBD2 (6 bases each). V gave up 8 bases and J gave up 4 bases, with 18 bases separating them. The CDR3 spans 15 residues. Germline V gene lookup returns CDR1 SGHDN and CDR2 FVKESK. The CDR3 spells CASQEGGILYNEQFF. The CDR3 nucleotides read TGTGCCAGCCAAGAGGGGGGCATACTTTACAATGAGCAGTTCTTC.

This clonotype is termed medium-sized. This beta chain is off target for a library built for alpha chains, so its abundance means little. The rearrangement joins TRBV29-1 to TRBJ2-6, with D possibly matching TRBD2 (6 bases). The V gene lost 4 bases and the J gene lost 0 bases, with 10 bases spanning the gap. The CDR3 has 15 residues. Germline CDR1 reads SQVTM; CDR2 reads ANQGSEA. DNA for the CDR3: TGCAGCGTTGTAGCGGCAGCCTCTGGGGCCAACGTCCTGACTTTC. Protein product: CSVVAAASGANVLTF.

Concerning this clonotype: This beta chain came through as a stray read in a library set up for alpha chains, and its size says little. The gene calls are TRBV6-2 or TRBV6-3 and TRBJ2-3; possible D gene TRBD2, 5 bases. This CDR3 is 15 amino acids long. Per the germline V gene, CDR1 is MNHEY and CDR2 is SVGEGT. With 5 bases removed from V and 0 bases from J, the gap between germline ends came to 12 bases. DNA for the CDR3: TGTGCCAGCAGTATGGCCTGGGAGAGCACAGATACGCAGTATTTT. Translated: CASSMAWESTDTQYF.

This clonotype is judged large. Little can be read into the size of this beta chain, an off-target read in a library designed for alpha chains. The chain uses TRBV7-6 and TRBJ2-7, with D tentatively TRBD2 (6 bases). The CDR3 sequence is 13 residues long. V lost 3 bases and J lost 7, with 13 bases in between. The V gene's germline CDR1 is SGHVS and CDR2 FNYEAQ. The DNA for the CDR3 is TGTGCCAGCAGCTTGGACTACCACTTGGAGCAGTACTTC. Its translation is CASSLDYHLEQYF. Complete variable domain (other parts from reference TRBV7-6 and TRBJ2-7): GAGVSQSPRYKVTKRGQDVALRCDPISGHVSLYWYRQALGQGPEFLTYFNYEAQQDKSGLPNDRFSAERPEGSISTLTIQRTEQRDSAMYRCASSLDYHLEQYFGPGTRLTVT.

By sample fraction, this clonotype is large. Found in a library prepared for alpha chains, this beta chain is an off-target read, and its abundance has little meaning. In DNA, the CDR3 is TGTGCCAGCAGCGTAGATGCCGATACGCAGTATTTT. It codes for CASSVDADTQYF. V gene TRBV9 combines with J gene TRBJ2-3; D is ambiguous. Germline V CDR1 and CDR2: SGDLS, YYNGEE. Between the trimmed V and J ends, which lost 0 bases and 6 bases, there was a span of 5 bases. This CDR3 comprises 12 residues.

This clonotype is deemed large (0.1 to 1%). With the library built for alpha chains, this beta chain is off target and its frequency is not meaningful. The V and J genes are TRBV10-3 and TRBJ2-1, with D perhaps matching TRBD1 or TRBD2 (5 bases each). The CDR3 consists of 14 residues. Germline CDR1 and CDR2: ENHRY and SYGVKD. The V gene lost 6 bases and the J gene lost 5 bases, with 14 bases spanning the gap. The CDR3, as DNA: TGTGCCATCAGGGAACCGGGACGGGACAATGAGCAGTTCTTC. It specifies CAIREPGRDNEQFF.

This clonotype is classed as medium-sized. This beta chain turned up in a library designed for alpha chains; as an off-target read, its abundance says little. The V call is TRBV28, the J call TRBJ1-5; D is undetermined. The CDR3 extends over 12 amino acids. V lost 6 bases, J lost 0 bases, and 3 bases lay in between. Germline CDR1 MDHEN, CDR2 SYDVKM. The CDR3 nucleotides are TGTGCCAGCAGGGATAGCAATCAGCCCCAGCATTTT. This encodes CASRDSNQPQHF.

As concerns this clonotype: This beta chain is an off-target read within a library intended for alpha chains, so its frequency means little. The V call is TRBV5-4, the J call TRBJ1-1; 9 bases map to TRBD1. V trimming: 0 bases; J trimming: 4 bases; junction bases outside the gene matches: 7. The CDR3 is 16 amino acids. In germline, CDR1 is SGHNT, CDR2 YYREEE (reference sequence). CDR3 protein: CASSLGLTGGFTEAFF. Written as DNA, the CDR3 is TGTGCCAGCAGCTTGGGTCTGACAGGGGGTTTCACTGAAGCTTTCTTT.

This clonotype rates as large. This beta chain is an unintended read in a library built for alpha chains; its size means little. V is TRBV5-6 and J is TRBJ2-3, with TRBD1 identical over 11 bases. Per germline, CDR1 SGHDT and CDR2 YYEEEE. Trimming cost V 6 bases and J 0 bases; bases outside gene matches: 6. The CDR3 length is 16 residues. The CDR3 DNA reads TGTGCCAGCACCCTCGGACAGGGGGCTAGCACAGATACGCAGTATTTT. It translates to CASTLGQGASTDTQYF. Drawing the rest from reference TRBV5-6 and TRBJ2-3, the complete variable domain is DAGVTQSPTHLIKTRGQQVTLRCSPKSGHDTVSWYQQALGQGPQFIFQYYEEEERQRGNFPDRFSGHQFPNYSSELNVNALLLGDSALYLCASTLGQGASTDTQYFGPGTRLTVL.